Each of the 27 T cell receptor beta chains below was sequenced from the same sample in a study of shared clonotypes between healthy human individuals. The naive CD8 fraction comprised CD45RO-negative cells positively selected for CCR7 and excluded terminally differentiated effector memory CD45RA+ cells. Repertoires were generated with immunoSEQ multiplex PCR, while TCRdb's copy carries only in-frame clones and drops some. This repertoire shows fewer than 1 million clones, 90% to 98% found once; its top ten account for less than 0.25%. Sequenced input: naive CD8+ T cells sorted from blood. All receptors come from a man aged 25-45 years in good health.

The gene calls are TRBV27 and TRBJ2-1; 7 bases agree with TRBD2. This CDR3 region has 15 residues. With 3 bases clipped from V and 2 bases from J, the junction kept 4 bases outside the gene matches. Germline V gives CDR1 MNHEY, CDR2 SMNVEV (reference sequence). CDR3 in amino acids: CASSFSAGAYNEQFF. CDR3 coding DNA: TGTGCCAGCAGTTTTTCTGCGGGAGCCTACAATGAGCAGTTCTTC.

This chain links TRBV12-5 with TRBJ2-1; 8 bases are a match to TRBD1. Looked up from germline, CDR1 is LGHNT and CDR2 is FRNRAP. The CDR3 loop spans 13 amino acids. V lost 2 bases and J lost 13; bases outside the gene matches: 7. The CDR3 nucleotides are TGTGCTAGTGGTTTGTATAACAGGGGGGAACAGTTCTTC. It encodes CASGLYNRGEQFF.

The chain joins TRBV11-2 to TRBJ2-7; D uncertain. V was clipped by 5 bases and J by 1 base, with 18 bases between them. The CDR3 contains 16 residues. Per the germline V gene, CDR1 is SGHAT and CDR2 is FQNNGV. The CDR3: CASSPRPGQVSYEQYF. The DNA of the CDR3 is TGTGCCAGCAGCCCCCGGCCCGGGCAGGTTTCCTACGAGCAGTACTTC.

V and J are TRBV28 and TRBJ1-1; 8 bases are a match to TRBD1. This CDR3 contains 17 residues. V shed 4 bases, J shed 0 bases, and the junction held 10 bases outside the gene matches. Germline-derived CDR1 and CDR2 are MDHEN and SYDVKM. CDR3 DNA: TGTGCCAGCAGTTACCTTTCCAGGGGGCGGTTGAACACTGAAGCTTTCTTT. The encoded protein is CASSYLSRGRLNTEAFF.

The chain recombines TRBV6-1 with TRBJ2-1; D is unresolved. Looked up from germline, CDR1 is MNHNS and CDR2 is SASEGT. V lost 2 bases and J 4 bases, leaving 6 bases between the germline ends. This CDR3 spans 13 amino acids. CDR3 sequence: CASSEYVYNEQFF. The DNA for the CDR3 is TGTGCCAGCAGTGAATATGTTTACAATGAGCAGTTCTTC.

Of note for this clone: Additional DNA sequences in this sample encode the identical CDR3. The CDR3 region is CASSLLGTSGPYNEQFF. Here the CDR3 DNA reads TGTGCCAGCAGTTTGCTCGGGACTAGCGGGCCCTACAATGAGCAGTTCTTC. The V call is TRBV27, the J call TRBJ2-1; TRBD2 matches 12 bases. Germline CDR1 reads MNHEY; CDR2 reads SMNVEV (reference sequence). The CDR3 spans 17 residues. Trimming removed 3 bases from V and 2 bases from J; junction bases left unmatched: 5.

The V and J genes are TRBV29-1 and TRBJ2-3; 7 bases agree with TRBD2. The CDR3 extends over 16 amino acids. V lost 1 base to trimming and J lost 6 bases; unmatched junction nucleotides: 13. Germline-derived CDR1 and CDR2 are SQVTM and ANQGSEA. The CDR3 sequence: CSVEGLADTLTDTQYF. CDR3 coding DNA: TGCAGCGTTGAAGGCCTAGCGGACACCCTTACGGATACGCAGTATTTT.

The gene calls are TRBV1 and TRBJ2-1; TRBD2 was called by the table and not checked on the DNA. TRBV1 is described as a pseudogene. This CDR3 is built from 16 residues. The CDR3 protein is CTSSQLSGGSYNEQFF. CDR3 coding DNA: TGCACCAGCAGCCAACTTAGCGGGGGCTCCTACAATGAGCAGTTCTTC.

This chain links TRBV28 with TRBJ1-5; D gene ambiguous. The CDR3 length is 12 residues. With 6 bases removed from V and 6 bases from J, the gap between germline ends came to 9 bases. Looked up from germline, CDR1 is MDHEN and CDR2 is SYDVKM. In DNA, the CDR3 is TGTGCCAGCAGCCCGAGGGCTCAGCCCCAGCATTTT. It translates to CASSPRAQPQHF.

V gene TRBV7-8 combines with J gene TRBJ2-7; 11 bases are a match to TRBD2. CDR1 is SGHVS, CDR2 FQNEAQ, per germline. There are 14 residues in the CDR3. With 8 bases clipped from V and 0 bases from J, the junction kept 3 bases outside the gene matches. This CDR3 is CASGTSGFSYEQYF. CDR3 in DNA: TGTGCCAGCGGGACTAGCGGATTCTCCTACGAGCAGTACTTC. The variable domain in full, completed from reference TRBV7-8 and TRBJ2-7, reads GAGVSQSPRYKVAKRGQDVALRCDPISGHVSLFWYQQALGQGPEFLTYFQNEAQLDKSGLPSDRFFAERPEGSVSTLKIQRTQQEDSAVYLCASGTSGFSYEQYFGPGTRLTVT.

This chain uses TRBV7-9 with TRBJ2-5, with D maybe TRBD2 (6 bases). The CDR3 is 15 residues long. V was pared by 2 bases and J by 5 bases, with 15 bases between. Germline CDR1 is SEHNR and CDR2 is FQNEAQ (reference sequence). This CDR3 reads CASSLFGGDRETQYF. Written as DNA, the CDR3 is TGTGCCAGCAGCTTATTCGGGGGAGATCGGGAGACCCAGTACTTC.

This chain uses TRBV10-2 with TRBJ2-3; D call uncertain. This CDR3 has 10 amino acids. Germline CDR1 reads WSHSY; CDR2 reads SAAADI. Trimming cost V 9 bases and J 4 bases, with 5 bases left between them. CDR3: CASKSDTQYF. CDR3 nucleotide sequence: TGCGCCAGTAAATCAGATACGCAGTATTTT.

This clone appeared once. The rearrangement links TRBV11-3 to TRBJ2-7, with D possibly matching TRBD2 (5 bases). The CDR3 length is 14 residues. V lost 5 bases and J 2 bases, leaving 13 bases between the germline ends. CDR1 is SGHNT, CDR2 YENEEA, per germline. DNA for the CDR3: TGTGCCAGCAGCCAATTGGACTCACCCTACGAGCAGTACTTC. It translates to CASSQLDSPYEQYF.

As regards this clone: The sample contains more than one DNA sequence encoding this CDR3. For the CDR3, the DNA is TGTGCCAGCAGTCCCGGTGGATACGAGCAGTACTTC. This gives the protein CASSPGGYEQYF. V and J are TRBV6-5 and TRBJ2-7; no clear D. CDR1 is MNHEY and CDR2 is SVGAGI in the germline V gene. V was trimmed by 5 bases and J by 4 bases, leaving 9 bases between them. The CDR3 length is 12 residues.

V is TRBV27 and J is TRBJ2-1; D is undetermined. The V end lost 6 bases, the J end lost 5 bases, and 11 bases lay between the germline ends. Germline loops: CDR1 MNHEY, CDR2 SMNVEV (reference sequence). The CDR3 is 13 amino acids. The CDR3 region has the DNA TGTGCCAGCAGCAGAGGCGTCAACAATGAGCAGTTCTTC. Amino acids: CASSRGVNNEQFF.

As DNA, the CDR3 is TGTGCCACCAGCAGAGTCGGGACAGTGGGGAAATACTACGAGCAGTACTTC. Translation: CATSRVGTVGKYYEQYF. This chain uses TRBV15 with TRBJ2-7; TRBD1 matches 7 bases. With V trimmed by 1 base and J by 3 bases, 12 bases remained unmatched. Per the germline V gene, CDR1 is LNHNV and CDR2 is YYDKDF (reference sequence). The CDR3 is 17 amino acids.

The chain recombines TRBV6-5 with TRBJ2-7; maybe TRBD1 (5 bases). The CDR3 covers 12 residues. Trimming took off 8 bases at V and 3 bases at J, with 11 bases between the two ends. CDR1 MNHEY and CDR2 SVGAGI come from the germline V gene. CDR3 sequence: CASSQGDYEQYF. CDR3 coding DNA: TGTGCCAGCTCCCAGGGTGACTACGAGCAGTACTTC.

The rearrangement joins TRBV7-6 to TRBJ1-1; 8 positions match TRBD1. Trimming at V came to 5 bases and at J to 3 bases, leaving 5 bases not matched to a gene. The CDR3 extends over 14 amino acids. Germline assignment: CDR1 SGHVS and CDR2 FNYEAQ. CDR3 in amino acids: CASSEMTGDTEAFF. The CDR3 DNA is TGTGCCAGCAGCGAGATGACAGGGGACACTGAAGCTTTCTTT.

The chain couples TRBV7-8 to TRBJ2-7; D is undetermined. Per the germline V gene, CDR1 is SGHVS and CDR2 is FQNEAQ. The CDR3 spans 16 residues. V was shortened by 1 base and J by 3 bases, with 16 bases between the two germline ends. The CDR3 loop reads CASSLDRGRRNYEQYF. The CDR3 DNA sequence: TGTGCCAGCAGCTTAGACCGAGGACGCAGAAACTACGAGCAGTACTTC. The whole variable domain, filled in from reference TRBV7-8 and TRBJ2-7, reads GAGVSQSPRYKVAKRGQDVALRCDPISGHVSLFWYQQALGQGPEFLTYFQNEAQLDKSGLPSDRFFAERPEGSVSTLKIQRTQQEDSAVYLCASSLDRGRRNYEQYFGPGTRLTVT.

The J gene is TRBJ1-1, the V gene TRBV7-9; D is perhaps TRBD1 (5 bases). CDR1 SEHNR and CDR2 FQNEAQ come from the germline V gene (reference sequence). This CDR3 has 14 residues. V was cut by 5 bases and J by 1 base, with 11 bases left in between. This chain's CDR3 is CASSVKGRNTEAFF. CDR3 in DNA: TGTGCCAGCAGCGTAAAGGGACGGAACACTGAAGCTTTCTTT.

The V call is TRBV29-1, the J call TRBJ2-5, with a tentative D call TRBD2 (6 bases). The CDR3 covers 15 residues. Germline assignment: CDR1 SQVTM and CDR2 ANQGSEA. V was shortened by 3 bases and J by 5 bases, with 19 bases between the two germline ends. CDR3 loop: CSVDIRGTPRETQYF. In nucleotides, the CDR3 is TGCAGCGTTGACATCCGCGGGACCCCGAGGGAGACCCAGTACTTC.

The chain employs TRBV30 and TRBJ2-1, with TRBD2 matching 13 bases. Germline CDR1 is GTSNPN and CDR2 is SVGIG (reference sequence). This CDR3 contains 15 residues. V shed 5 bases, J shed 4 bases, and the junction held 5 bases outside the gene matches. For the CDR3, the DNA is TGTGCCTGGGCGGGACTAGCGGGGAGTTACAATGAGCAGTTCTTC. Encoded protein: CAWAGLAGSYNEQFF. Looking up the rest from reference TRBV30 and TRBJ2-1 gives the full variable domain: SQTIHQWPATLVQPVGSPLSLECTVEGTSNPNLYWYRQAAGRGLQLLFYSVGIGQISSEVPQNLSASRPQDRQFILSSKKLLLSDSGFYLCAWAGLAGSYNEQFFGPGTRLTVL.

The chain employs TRBV7-8 and TRBJ2-1, with 10 positions matching TRBD2. From germline, CDR1 is SGHVS and CDR2 FQNEAQ. V trimming: 0 bases; J trimming: 7 bases; junction bases outside the gene matches: 3. This CDR3 has 15 amino acids. CDR3 DNA sequence: TGTGCCAGCAGCTTAGCAGCGGGAGGGCCAAATGAGCAGTTCTTC. It translates to CASSLAAGGPNEQFF.

This clone has a single count. The chain combines TRBV27 with TRBJ2-3, with a tentative D call TRBD2 (6 bases). The CDR3 consists of 17 residues. Trimming took 5 bases from V and 1 from J, leaving 19 bases between them. The germline gives CDR1 MNHEY, CDR2 SMNVEV (reference sequence). CDR3 sequence reads: CASSTPSGLRGTDTQYF. For the CDR3, the DNA is TGTGCCAGCAGTACCCCCTCGGGACTGCGGGGCACAGATACGCAGTATTTT.

The gene calls are TRBV6-5 and TRBJ2-7; perhaps D is TRBD1 or TRBD2 (6 bases each). The CDR3 consists of 15 residues. Germline values: CDR1 MNHEY, CDR2 SVGAGI. Trimming left V 2 bases short and J 4 bases short, with 15 bases between. CDR3 nucleotides: TGTGCCAGCAGTTACATACGGGGGCGCAGGTACGAGCAGTACTTC. Its translation is CASSYIRGRRYEQYF.

This clone has a single count. This chain connects TRBV10-3 to TRBJ2-2; TRBD1 aligns across 9 bases. From germline, CDR1 is ENHRY and CDR2 SYGVKD. The trim removed 11 bases at V and 8 bases at J, leaving 6 bases unmatched. This CDR3 spans 12 amino acids. The CDR3 DNA reads as TGTGCCTCAGACAGGGGGTCTGGGGAGCTGTTTTTT. Its translation: CASDRGSGELFF.

The chain uses TRBV6-5 and TRBJ2-7, with D perhaps matching TRBD2 (6 bases). The CDR3 runs 15 residues. The germline gives CDR1 MNHEY, CDR2 SVGAGI. The V gene lost 5 bases and the J gene lost 3 bases, with 17 bases spanning the gap. CDR3 bases: TGTGCCAGCAGTGGATTTCTGGGGAGGTACTACGAGCAGTACTTC. Residues: CASSGFLGRYYEQYF.